This TCR beta chain appears in the sequencing data of a study of blood T cell repertoires in COVID-19. Study details: The cDNA or gDNA used as material had been derived from T cells, B-cell-depleted T cells, or PBMCs.

This table comes from immunoSEQ multiplex PCR, and its TCRdb copy is limited to in-frame clones, with some not included. The data show about 260,000 clones, with approximately 90% seen just once and roughly 2.9% held by the top ten. All enrollees were roughly 18 to 89 years old and from fewer than 30 US areas. Participant-given clinical history determined each cohort assignment. Material: PBMCs or T cells enriched from blood (not recorded which). The receptor was isolated from a man aged 35 to 55 who had been exposed to COVID-19.

The DNA of the CDR3 is TGTGCCTGGACCTCGTACGGGGGTCGGAATCAGCCCCAGCATTTT. Protein: CAWTSYGGRNQPQHF. The genes are TRBV30 and TRBJ1-5; D is possibly TRBD1 (5 bases). The germline V gene has CDR1 GTSNPN and CDR2 SVGIG (reference sequence). This CDR3 has 15 amino acids. V gave up 4 bases and J gave up 4 bases, with 17 bases separating them.